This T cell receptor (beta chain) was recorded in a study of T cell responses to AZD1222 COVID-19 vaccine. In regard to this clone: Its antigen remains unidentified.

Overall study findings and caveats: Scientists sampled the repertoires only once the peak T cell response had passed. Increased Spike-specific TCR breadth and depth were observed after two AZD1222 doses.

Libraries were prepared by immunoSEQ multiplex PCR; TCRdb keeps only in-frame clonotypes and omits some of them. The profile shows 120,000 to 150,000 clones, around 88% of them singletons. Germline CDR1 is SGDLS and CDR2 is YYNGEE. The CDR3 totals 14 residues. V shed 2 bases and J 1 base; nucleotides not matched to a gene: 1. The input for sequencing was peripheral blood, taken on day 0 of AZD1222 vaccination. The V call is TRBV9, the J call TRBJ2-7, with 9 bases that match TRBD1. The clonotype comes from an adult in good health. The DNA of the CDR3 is TGTGCCAGCAGCGTTGACAGGGGGTCCTACGAGCAGTACTTC. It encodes CASSVDRGSYEQYF.